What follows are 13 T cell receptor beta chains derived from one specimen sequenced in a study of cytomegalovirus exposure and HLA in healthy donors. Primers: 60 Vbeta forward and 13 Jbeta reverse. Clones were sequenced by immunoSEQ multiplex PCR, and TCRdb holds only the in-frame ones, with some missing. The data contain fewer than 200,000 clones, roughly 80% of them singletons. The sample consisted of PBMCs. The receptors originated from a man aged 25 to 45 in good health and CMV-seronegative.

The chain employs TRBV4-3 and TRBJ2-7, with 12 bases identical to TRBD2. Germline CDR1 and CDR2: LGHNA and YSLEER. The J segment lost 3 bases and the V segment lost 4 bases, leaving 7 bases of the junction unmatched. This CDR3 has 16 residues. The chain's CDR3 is CASSREASGGDYEQYF. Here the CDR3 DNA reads TGCGCCAGCAGCCGGGAGGCTAGCGGGGGGGACTACGAGCAGTACTTC.

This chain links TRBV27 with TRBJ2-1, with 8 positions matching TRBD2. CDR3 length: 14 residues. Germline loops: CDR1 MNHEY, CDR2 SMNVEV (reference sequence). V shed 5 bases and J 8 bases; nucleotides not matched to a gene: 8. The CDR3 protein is CASSERGRSDEQFF. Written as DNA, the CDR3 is TGTGCCAGCAGTGAGCGCGGGAGGTCGGATGAGCAGTTCTTC.

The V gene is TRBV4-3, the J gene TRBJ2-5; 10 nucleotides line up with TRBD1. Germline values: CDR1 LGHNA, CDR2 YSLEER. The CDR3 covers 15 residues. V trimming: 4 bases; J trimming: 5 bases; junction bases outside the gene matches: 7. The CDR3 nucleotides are TGCGCCAGCAGCCCCGGGACAGGGGCGTCCGAGACCCAGTACTTC. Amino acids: CASSPGTGASETQYF.

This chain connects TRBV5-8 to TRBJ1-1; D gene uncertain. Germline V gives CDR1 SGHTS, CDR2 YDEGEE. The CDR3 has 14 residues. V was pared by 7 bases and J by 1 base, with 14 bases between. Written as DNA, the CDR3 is TGTGCCAGCTCCTCGGGTCTCGGGAACACTGAAGCTTTCTTT. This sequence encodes CASSSGLGNTEAFF. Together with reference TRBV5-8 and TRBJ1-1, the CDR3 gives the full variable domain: EAGVTQSPTHLIKTRGQQATLRCSPISGHTSVYWYQQALGLGLQFLLWYDEGEERNRGNFPPRFSGRQFPNYSSELNVNALELEDSALYLCASSSGLGNTEAFFGQGTRLTVV.

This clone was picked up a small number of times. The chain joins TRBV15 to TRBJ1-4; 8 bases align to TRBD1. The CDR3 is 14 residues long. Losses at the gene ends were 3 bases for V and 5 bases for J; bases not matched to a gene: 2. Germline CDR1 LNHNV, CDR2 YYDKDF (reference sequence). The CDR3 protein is CATSRGQANEKLFF. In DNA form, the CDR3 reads TGTGCCACCAGCAGGGGACAGGCGAATGAAAAACTGTTTTTT. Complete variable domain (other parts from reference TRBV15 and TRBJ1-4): DAMVIQNPRYQVTQFGKPVTLSCSQTLNHNVMYWYQQKSSQAPKLLFHYYDKDFNNEADTPDNFQSRRPNTSFCFLDIRSPGLGDTAMYLCATSRGQANEKLFFGSGTQLSVL.

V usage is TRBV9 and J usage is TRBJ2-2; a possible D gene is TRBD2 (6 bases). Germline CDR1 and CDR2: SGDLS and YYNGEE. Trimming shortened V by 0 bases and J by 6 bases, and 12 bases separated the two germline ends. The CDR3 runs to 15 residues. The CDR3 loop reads CASSVGGGGAGELFF. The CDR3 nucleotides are TGTGCCAGCAGCGTAGGAGGAGGAGGGGCCGGGGAGCTGTTTTTT.

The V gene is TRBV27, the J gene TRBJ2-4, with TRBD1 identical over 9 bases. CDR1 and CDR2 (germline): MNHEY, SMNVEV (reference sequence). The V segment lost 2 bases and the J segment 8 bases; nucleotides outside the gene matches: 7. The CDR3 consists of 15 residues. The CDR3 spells CASSLTTGGLDIQYF. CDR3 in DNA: TGTGCCAGCAGTTTAACGACAGGGGGGTTGGACATTCAGTACTTC.

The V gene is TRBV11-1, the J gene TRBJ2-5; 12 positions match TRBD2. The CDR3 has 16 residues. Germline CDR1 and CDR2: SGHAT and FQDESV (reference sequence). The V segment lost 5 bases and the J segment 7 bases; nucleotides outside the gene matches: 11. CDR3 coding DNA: TGTGCCAGCAGCGACTTCCCTAGCGGGAGGGCCGTGACCCAGTACTTC. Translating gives CASSDFPSGRAVTQYF.

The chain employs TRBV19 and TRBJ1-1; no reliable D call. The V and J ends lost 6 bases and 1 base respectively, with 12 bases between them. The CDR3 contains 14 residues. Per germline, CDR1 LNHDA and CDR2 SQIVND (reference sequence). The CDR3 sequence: CASSYPYWNTEAFF. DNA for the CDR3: TGTGCCAGTAGCTATCCCTATTGGAACACTGAAGCTTTCTTT.

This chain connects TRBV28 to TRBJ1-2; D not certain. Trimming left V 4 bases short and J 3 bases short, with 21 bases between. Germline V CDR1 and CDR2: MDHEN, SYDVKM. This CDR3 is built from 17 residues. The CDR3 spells CASSSRYPLFGDYGYTF. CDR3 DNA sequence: TGTGCCAGCAGTTCCCGATACCCCCTGTTCGGGGACTATGGCTACACCTTC.

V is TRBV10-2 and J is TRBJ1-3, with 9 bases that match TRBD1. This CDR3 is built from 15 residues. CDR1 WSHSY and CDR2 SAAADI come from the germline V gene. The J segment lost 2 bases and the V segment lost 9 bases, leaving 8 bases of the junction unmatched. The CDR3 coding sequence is TGCGCCAGTTCCGACAGGGGGATAGCTGGAAACACCATATATTTT. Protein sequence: CASSDRGIAGNTIYF.

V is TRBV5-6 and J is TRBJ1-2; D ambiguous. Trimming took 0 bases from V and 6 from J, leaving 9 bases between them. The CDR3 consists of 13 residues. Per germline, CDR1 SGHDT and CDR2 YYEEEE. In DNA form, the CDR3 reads TGTGCCAGCAGCTTGGTATGGCAGGATGGCTACACCTTC. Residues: CASSLVWQDGYTF.

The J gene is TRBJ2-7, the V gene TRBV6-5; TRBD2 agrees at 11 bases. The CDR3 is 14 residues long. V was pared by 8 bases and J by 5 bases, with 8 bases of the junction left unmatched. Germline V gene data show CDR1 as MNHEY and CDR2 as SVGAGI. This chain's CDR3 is CASVSTSGSHEQYF. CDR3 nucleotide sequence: TGTGCCAGCGTTAGCACTAGCGGGAGCCACGAGCAGTACTTC.